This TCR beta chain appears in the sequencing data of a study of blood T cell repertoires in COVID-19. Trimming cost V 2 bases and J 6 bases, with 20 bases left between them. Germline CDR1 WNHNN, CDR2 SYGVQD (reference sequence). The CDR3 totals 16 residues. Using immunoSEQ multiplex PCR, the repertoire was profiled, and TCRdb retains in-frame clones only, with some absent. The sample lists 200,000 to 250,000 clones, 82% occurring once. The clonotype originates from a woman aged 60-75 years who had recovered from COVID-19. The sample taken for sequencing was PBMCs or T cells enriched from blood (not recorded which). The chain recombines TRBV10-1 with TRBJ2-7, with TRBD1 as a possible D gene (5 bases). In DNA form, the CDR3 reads TGCGCCAGCAGTGAGACAACGATTGACAGTTCGGGCGAGCAGTACTTC. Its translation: CASSETTIDSSGEQYF.